These 26 T cell receptor beta chains came from one sample sequenced in a study of T cells in Graves' hyperthyroidism and ophthalmopathy (dated by TCRdb to about 2019). Library creation used multiplex PCR. Reads for this sample came from an Illumina HiSeq 2000. Amplification of TCR beta CDR3 regions was carried out from RNA transcripts. For the first round of RT-PCR on the TCR CDR3, the HTBI primer set was used together with the Qiagen OneStep RT-PCR kit. TCRdb took the public reads, trimmed them with fastp at Q25, ran MiXCR for clone calling and kept in-frame beta chains. Entries that share a CDR3 protein sequence are merged under the most common genes and DNA. Here the sample has about 560,000 distinct CDR3 sequences; approximately 15% occur a single time. The ten largest clonotypes hold 15% to 20% of the sample. Sequenced input: blood. These receptors came from a woman between 18 and 30 years old with Graves' hyperthyroidism.

Ten or more counts support this clonotype. The V call is TRBV6-2 or TRBV6-3, the J call TRBJ2-3, with 13 bases aligning to TRBD2. This CDR3 region has 15 residues. Germline V lookup: CDR1 MNHEY, CDR2 SVGEGT. Trimming at V came to 7 bases and at J to 5 bases, leaving 6 bases not matched to a gene. The CDR3 here is CASTRTSGGLDTQYF. CDR3 bases: TGTGCCAGCACTAGGACTAGCGGGGGCCTAGATACGCAGTATTTT.

The chain employs TRBV7-9 and TRBJ1-2, with TRBD1 as a possible D gene (5 bases). This CDR3 comprises 15 residues. V shed 5 bases and J shed 1 base, with 14 bases lying between them. Germline CDR1 reads SEHNR; CDR2 reads FQNEAQ (reference sequence). CDR3 region: CASSPEGPVNYGYTF. The CDR3 nucleotides read TGTGCCAGCAGCCCCGAGGGGCCAGTTAACTATGGCTACACCTTC.

This clonotype showed up just a few times. The chain is built from TRBV10-3 and TRBJ2-7, with D unclear. Deletions cut 2 bases from V and 3 bases from J, with 8 bases between. CDR1 and CDR2 (germline): ENHRY, SYGVKD. This CDR3 has 13 residues. The CDR3 coding sequence is TGTGCCATCAGTGAGATGGAGAGCTACGAGCAGTACTTC. Translated: CAISEMESYEQYF.

This clonotype was seen a handful of times. The V gene is TRBV7-2, the J gene TRBJ2-3, with TRBD2 identical over 12 bases. The CDR3 spans 18 residues. Germline-derived CDR1 and CDR2 are SGHTA and FQGNSA. The junction had 15 bases not matched to a gene; V was cut back by 5 bases and J by 6 bases. The CDR3 loop reads CASSRLAGGPGAADTQYF. Here the CDR3 DNA reads TGTGCCAGCAGCCGGCTAGCGGGAGGGCCTGGAGCTGCGGATACGCAGTATTTT.

The chain links TRBV5-6 to TRBJ2-5; TRBD2 agrees at 11 bases. The CDR3 loop spans 17 amino acids. The junction had 7 bases not matched to a gene; V was cut back by 2 bases and J by 1 base. Germline assignment: CDR1 SGHDT and CDR2 YYEEEE. CDR3 bases: TGTGCCAGCAGCTTCGCACTAGCGGGGGCCTTCCAAGAGACCCAGTACTTC. Translation: CASSFALAGAFQETQYF.

The chain employs TRBV10-3 and TRBJ1-5; D perhaps matches TRBD1 (5 bases). Germline CDR1 and CDR2: ENHRY and SYGVKD. Between the trimmed V and J ends, which lost 1 base and 4 bases, there was a span of 11 bases. This CDR3 contains 15 residues. CDR3 sequence reads: CAISEFGTDNQPQHF. DNA for the CDR3: TGTGCCATCAGTGAGTTCGGGACGGATAATCAGCCCCAGCATTTT.

The sample holds a few counts of this clonotype. This chain uses TRBV5-4 with TRBJ1-2; TRBD1 matches at 9 bases. The CDR3 runs 14 residues. Unmatched junction bases numbered 11, after V lost 6 bases and J lost 8 bases. CDR1 SGHNT and CDR2 YYREEE come from the germline V gene (reference sequence). CDR3 region: CASKEDRGVPGYTF. CDR3 nucleotides: TGTGCCAGCAAGGAGGACAGGGGCGTACCCGGCTACACCTTC. Filled out from reference TRBV5-4 and TRBJ1-2, the complete variable domain reads ETGVTQSPTHLIKTRGQQVTLRCSSQSGHNTVSWYQQALGQGPQFIFQYYREEENGRGNFPPRFSGLQFPNYSSELNVNALELDDSALYLCASKEDRGVPGYTFGSGTRLTVV.

This clonotype was counted at least ten times. The V gene is TRBV24-1, the J gene TRBJ2-1; tentative D call: TRBD1 (5 bases). CDR1 is KGHDR and CDR2 is SFDVKD in the germline V gene. The CDR3 runs 14 residues. Trimming stripped 4 bases from V and 10 bases from J, with 16 bases between. The CDR3 bases are TGTGCCACCAGTGAAGGCAGGGCTGGCAAGGAGCAGTTCTTC. Translation gives CATSEGRAGKEQFF.

This clonotype occurred a few times. The chain uses TRBV12-5 and TRBJ1-5; TRBD1 is a possible D gene (5 bases). The V end was cut by 5 bases, the J end by 4 bases, with 9 bases between. The germline gives CDR1 LGHNT, CDR2 FRNRAP. This CDR3 has 13 amino acids. The CDR3 loop reads CASGLTENQPQHF. CDR3 in DNA: TGTGCTAGTGGTCTGACAGAGAATCAGCCCCAGCATTTT.

At least ten counts were recorded for this clonotype. The chain combines TRBV20-1 with TRBJ2-1, with D possibly TRBD2 on 5 matching bases. The CDR3 length is 16 residues. The ends were cut back, 0 bases at V and 0 bases at J, with 12 bases in the middle. CDR1 DFQATT and CDR2 SNEGSKA come from the germline V gene (reference sequence). The CDR3 DNA sequence: TGCAGTGCTAGAGATCCAAAGGGAGACTCCTACAATGAGCAGTTCTTC. Encoded protein: CSARDPKGDSYNEQFF.

This clonotype was picked up a small number of times. The chain uses TRBV24-1 and TRBJ1-2, with D tentatively TRBD1 (5 bases). V gave up 7 bases and J gave up 7 bases, with 15 bases separating them. Germline-derived CDR1 and CDR2 are KGHDR and SFDVKD. This CDR3 is built from 13 residues. This CDR3 is CATRGPVSLGYTF. CDR3 coding DNA: TGTGCCACCAGGGGACCAGTTTCCCTTGGCTACACCTTC.

This clonotype was found a few times. The chain joins TRBV7-6 to TRBJ1-1; 7 bases agree with TRBD1. The CDR3 spans 16 residues. J was trimmed by 0 bases and V by 6 bases; bases with no gene match: 10. Germline V gene lookup returns CDR1 SGHVS and CDR2 FNYEAQ. This chain's CDR3 is CASSLQPGQVNTEAFF. The CDR3 DNA reads as TGTGCCAGCAGTTTACAACCAGGACAGGTGAACACTGAAGCTTTCTTT.

The rearrangement links TRBV6-1 to TRBJ1-5, with D perhaps TRBD1 (5 bases). From germline, CDR1 is MNHNS and CDR2 SASEGT. V lost 7 bases to trimming and J lost 4 bases, with 23 bases between them. The CDR3 totals 17 residues. In DNA form, the CDR3 reads TGTGCCAGCACCATACGACATCAGGGAGTGACGAATCAGCCCCAGCATTTT. Translated, it gives CASTIRHQGVTNQPQHF.

This clonotype was detected many times. This rearrangement joins TRBV12-3 or TRBV12-4 to TRBJ2-5, with TRBD2 identical over 11 bases. The CDR3 has 15 residues. The J segment lost 5 bases and the V segment lost 2 bases, leaving 4 bases of the junction unmatched. Here the CDR3 reads CASSLFPSGRETQYF. The CDR3 nucleotides are TGTGCCAGCAGTTTATTTCCTAGCGGGAGGGAGACCCAGTACTTC.

This clonotype has at least ten counts. The chain recombines TRBV24-1 with TRBJ2-7; TRBD2 is a possible D gene (6 bases). V was trimmed by 3 bases and J by 2 bases, leaving 13 bases between them. This CDR3 has 15 residues. Germline lookup yields CDR1 KGHDR and CDR2 SFDVKD. Here the CDR3 DNA reads TGTGCCACCAGTGATCCCCACGGGGGAACCTACGAGCAGTACTTC. Its translation is CATSDPHGGTYEQYF.

This clonotype was recorded many times. The chain links TRBV12-3 or TRBV12-4 to TRBJ2-3; 14 bases line up with TRBD2. The V segment lost 6 bases and the J segment 2 bases; nucleotides outside the gene matches: 13. The CDR3 is made up of 19 amino acids. The CDR3: CASRGGLAGAAPATDTQYF. The CDR3 DNA sequence: TGTGCCAGCAGGGGGGGACTAGCGGGGGCCGCCCCCGCCACAGATACGCAGTATTTT.

The chain links TRBV20-1 to TRBJ2-1; 15 nucleotides match TRBD2. From germline, CDR1 is DFQATT and CDR2 SNEGSKA (reference sequence). The trim removed 6 bases at V and 5 bases at J, leaving 8 bases unmatched. This CDR3 region has 16 residues. CDR3 sequence (DNA): TGCAGTGCCCGGACTAGCGGGAGGGGTTACCACAATGAGCAGTTCTTC. Amino acid sequence: CSARTSGRGYHNEQFF.

Points on this clonotype: A much more abundant neighbour one base away suggests this may be a read error. V gene TRBV10-2 combines with J gene TRBJ2-1, with 10 bases lining up with TRBD2. CDR1 WSHSY and CDR2 SAAADI come from the germline V gene. Germline trimming cut 9 bases from V and 9 bases from J; bases unmatched to any gene: 14. The CDR3 spans 15 residues. The CDR3 reads CARKTLAGVICEQFF. The CDR3 bases are TGCGCCAGAAAGACTCTAGCGGGAGTCATTTGTGAGCAGTTCTTC.

This clonotype has just a few counts. This chain connects TRBV7-9 to TRBJ1-4; TRBD1 matches at 7 bases. Trimming at V came to 5 bases and at J to 7 bases, leaving 22 bases not matched to a gene. Looked up from germline, CDR1 is SEHNR and CDR2 is FQNEAQ (reference sequence). The CDR3 runs to 19 residues. The CDR3 loop reads CASSQSIRDHRGVGEKLFF. CDR3 in DNA: TGTGCCAGCAGCCAATCCATTAGGGACCACAGGGGCGTTGGTGAAAAACTGTTTTTT.

This clonotype showed up just a few times. V usage is TRBV7-9 and J usage is TRBJ2-2; D remains unclear. V was pared by 0 bases and J by 0 bases, with 14 bases between. Germline CDR1 SEHNR, CDR2 FQNEAQ (reference sequence). This CDR3 is 18 amino acids long. The CDR3 bases are TGTGCCAGCAGCTTAGCAGGGTGGATGGCGACGAACACCGGGGAGCTGTTTTTT. Translation gives CASSLAGWMATNTGELFF.

The chain joins TRBV6-1 to TRBJ2-6; no reliable D call. The CDR3 covers 14 residues. The V and J ends lost 8 bases and 1 base respectively, with 9 bases between them. Looked up from germline, CDR1 is MNHNS and CDR2 is SASEGT. The CDR3 nucleotides read TGTGCCAGCCAAAGGACGTCTGGGGCCAACGTCCTGACTTTC. Translating it yields CASQRTSGANVLTF.

This clonotype was counted ten times or more. This chain uses TRBV13 with TRBJ2-3, with 8 bases that match TRBD2. CDR1 is PRHDT and CDR2 is FYEKMQ in the germline V gene (reference sequence). V trimming: 2 bases; J trimming: 4 bases; junction bases outside the gene matches: 5. The CDR3 contains 15 residues. In DNA, the CDR3 is TGTGCCAGCAGCTTAAGGCGGGGGGAAGCAGATACGCAGTATTTT. This gives the protein CASSLRRGEADTQYF.

This clonotype came up a few times. This rearrangement joins TRBV20-1 to TRBJ2-7; D tentatively fits TRBD1 or TRBD2 (6 bases each). There are 14 residues in the CDR3. The germline gives CDR1 DFQATT, CDR2 SNEGSKA (reference sequence). Between the trimmed V and J ends, which lost 6 bases and 3 bases, there was a span of 18 bases. DNA of the CDR3: TGCAGTGCCCCGGGGGCTAGCAGTAACTACGAGCAGTACTTC. Its protein is CSAPGASSNYEQYF.

As concerns this clonotype: Being one base from a much bigger clone, this may be a read error. The rearrangement joins TRBV12-3 or TRBV12-4 to TRBJ2-5, with a possible D match to TRBD1 (6 bases). The CDR3 sequence is 14 residues long. The germline V and J ends were trimmed by 7 bases and 5 bases, with 17 bases remaining between them. The CDR3 DNA follows: TGTGCCAGCACCGACCAGGGGACGCGGGAGACCCAGTACTTC. It encodes CASTDQGTRETQYF.

This clonotype was recorded at least ten times. This chain uses TRBV7-8 with TRBJ2-5; D not certain. Germline CDR1 and CDR2: SGHVS and FQNEAQ. This CDR3 spans 14 amino acids. V was pared by 3 bases and J by 4 bases, with 12 bases between. The CDR3 nucleotides read TGTGCCAGCAGCTTTGGGGTCATAGGAGAGACCCAGTACTTC. Protein sequence: CASSFGVIGETQYF.

The V call is TRBV6-5, the J call TRBJ2-5; 11 bases fit TRBD2. The V and J ends lost 4 bases and 5 bases, in that order; junction bases with no gene match: 9. This CDR3 has 16 amino acids. CDR1 MNHEY and CDR2 SVGAGI come from the germline V gene. The CDR3: CASSSQTSGDTETQYF. The CDR3 DNA reads as TGTGCCAGCAGTTCCCAGACTAGCGGGGATACGGAGACCCAGTACTTC.